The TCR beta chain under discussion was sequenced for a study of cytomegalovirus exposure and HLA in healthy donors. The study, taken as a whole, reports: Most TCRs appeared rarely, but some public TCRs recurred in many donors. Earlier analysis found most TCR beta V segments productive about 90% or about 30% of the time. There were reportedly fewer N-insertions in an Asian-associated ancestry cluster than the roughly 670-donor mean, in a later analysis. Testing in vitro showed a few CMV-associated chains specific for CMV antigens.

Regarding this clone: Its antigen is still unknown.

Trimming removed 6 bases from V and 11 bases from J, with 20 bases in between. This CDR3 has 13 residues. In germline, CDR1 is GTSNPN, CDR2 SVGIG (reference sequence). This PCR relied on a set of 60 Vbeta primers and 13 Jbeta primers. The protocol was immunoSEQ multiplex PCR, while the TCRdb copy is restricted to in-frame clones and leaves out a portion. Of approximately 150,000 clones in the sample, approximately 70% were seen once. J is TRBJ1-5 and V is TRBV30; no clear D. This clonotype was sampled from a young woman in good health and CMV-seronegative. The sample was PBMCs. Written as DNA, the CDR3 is TGTGCCTGTCGCCTCCCCGGGAATGTCGCCCAGCATTTT. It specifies CACRLPGNVAQHF.